Below, 10 T cell receptor beta chains from the same sample are listed, as sequenced in a study of blood T cell repertoires in COVID-19. The method was immunoSEQ multiplex PCR; TCRdb's version includes in-frame clones alone and lacks a portion of them. The sample has around 280,000 clones; approximately 86% are singletons. The sample was peripheral blood. The receptors derive from a woman younger than 45 who had recovered from COVID-19.

The rearrangement links TRBV30 to TRBJ2-7; 9 nucleotides agree with TRBD1. CDR3 length equals 15 residues. CDR1 and CDR2 from the germline V gene are GTSNPN and SVGIG (reference sequence). Germline trimming cut 2 bases from V and 5 bases from J; bases unmatched to any gene: 10. CDR3 nucleotides: TGTGCCTGGAGTACGGGACAGGGTAGGATGGACGAGCAGTACTTC. Protein sequence: CAWSTGQGRMDEQYF.

The chain is built from TRBV7-9 and TRBJ2-3, with TRBD2 matching over 12 bases. The V gene's germline CDR1 is SEHNR and CDR2 FQNEAQ (reference sequence). The CDR3 is 15 residues long. Trimming removed 4 bases from V and 5 bases from J; junction bases left unmatched: 4. In DNA, the CDR3 is TGTGCCAGCAGCTCCGGACTAGCGGGATTAGATACGCAGTATTTT. Translation gives CASSSGLAGLDTQYF.

This clone was seen more than once but under ten times. This chain connects TRBV29-1 to TRBJ2-3, with no clear D. The CDR3 has 13 residues. The germline V and J ends were trimmed by 3 bases and 1 base, with 8 bases remaining between them. CDR1 is SQVTM and CDR2 is ANQGSEA in the germline V gene. The CDR3 bases are TGCAGCGTTGAGGCCTTTGGCACAGATACGCAGTATTTT. As protein: CSVEAFGTDTQYF.

This clone was detected only a few times. V is TRBV6-4 and J is TRBJ2-1; 10 bases align to TRBD2. The CDR3 totals 14 residues. Per the germline V gene, CDR1 is MRHNA and CDR2 is SNTAGT. Trimming removed 4 bases from V and 8 bases from J; junction bases left unmatched: 5. Here the CDR3 reads CASSVSGGPDEQFF. The CDR3 nucleotides are TGTGCCAGCAGTGTTAGCGGGGGGCCGGATGAGCAGTTCTTC.

This clone has only one observation. The chain is built from TRBV5-6 and TRBJ1-1; D unclear. Per the germline V gene, CDR1 is SGHDT and CDR2 is YYEEEE. This CDR3 has 12 residues. With 2 bases removed from V and 7 bases from J, the gap between germline ends came to 9 bases. CDR3 nucleotide sequence: TGTGCCAGCAGCTTTATCGCGGGTGAAGCTTTCTTT. It translates to CASSFIAGEAFF.

V and J are TRBV29-1 and TRBJ2-1, with TRBD1 identical over 8 bases. From germline, CDR1 is SQVTM and CDR2 ANQGSEA. The CDR3 totals 13 residues. The trim removed 7 bases at V and 3 bases at J, leaving 5 bases unmatched. CDR3 DNA sequence: TGCAGCGGTGGACAGGGCTTCTACAATGAGCAGTTCTTC. It yields the protein CSGGQGFYNEQFF.

The rearrangement links TRBV29-1 to TRBJ2-1; maybe TRBD1 (6 bases). The CDR3 contains 14 residues. Germline-derived CDR1 and CDR2 are SQVTM and ANQGSEA. Trimming stripped 8 bases from V and 2 bases from J, with 16 bases between. CDR3 bases: TGCAGCTACATGGGGGCCTCTGCCTACAATGAGCAGTTCTTC. Its protein is CSYMGASAYNEQFF.

The V and J genes are TRBV4-1 and TRBJ2-5; 7 nucleotides line up with TRBD2. After removal of 6 bases from V and 4 bases from J, the junction contained 14 bases not matched to a gene. This CDR3 contains 16 residues. In germline, CDR1 is MGHRA, CDR2 YSYEKL. CDR3 in amino acids: CASSSAYGGVGETQYF. As DNA, the CDR3 is TGCGCCAGCAGTTCCGCCTATGGGGGGGTCGGAGAGACCCAGTACTTC.

This chain links TRBV28 with TRBJ2-7; D unresolved. V was trimmed by 3 bases and J by 2 bases, leaving 8 bases between them. Germline V CDR1 and CDR2: MDHEN, SYDVKM. This CDR3 is 13 amino acids long. The DNA for the CDR3 is TGTGCCAGCAGTTTCGCGGTAACCTACGAGCAGTACTTC. Translated, it gives CASSFAVTYEQYF.

The chain combines TRBV11-2 with TRBJ1-1; D call uncertain. The CDR3 is 13 residues long. With 2 bases removed from V and 6 bases from J, the gap between germline ends came to 10 bases. Germline loops: CDR1 SGHAT, CDR2 FQNNGV. In DNA form, the CDR3 reads TGTGCCAGCAGCTTACGCGGGATCGCTGAAGCTTTCTTT. This translates into CASSLRGIAEAFF.